This T cell receptor (beta chain) is from a study of cytotoxic CD8 clonotypes in ibrutinib-treated CLL. Profiled with immunoSEQ multiplex PCR; TCRdb holds only in-frame clones, not every one. The sample lists fewer than 300,000 clones, 60% to 80% occurring once. The CDR3 covers 15 residues. Per germline, CDR1 LNHDA and CDR2 SQIVND (reference sequence). Trimming shortened V by 1 base and J by 3 bases, and 13 bases separated the two germline ends. General observations from the study: Few clonotypes were public, and these shrank or held steady under treatment.

Details on this clone: The antigen is unknown.

The sample was PBMCs, taken at disease progression, from a patient treated with ibrutinib. The source of this sequence is a human donor with chronic lymphocytic leukemia. V usage is TRBV19 and J usage is TRBJ2-7; D may match TRBD1 or TRBD2 (5 bases each). Here the CDR3 reads CASSIVGDAYYEQYF. The CDR3 coding sequence is TGTGCCAGTAGTATAGTAGGGGACGCCTACTACGAGCAGTACTTC.